These T cell receptor beta chains were read from a single sample in a study of T cells after yellow fever vaccination. Using its own MiXCR run on the 5' RACE reads, TCRdb lists one record per CDR3 protein. This table holds hundreds of thousands of distinct CDR3 sequences, 10% to 15% found once. The sample was PBMCs, taken on the day of the yellow fever booster vaccination. The receptors shown here come from a man aged 25-45 years who received the YFV17D yellow fever vaccine. Each CDR3 is given with its conserved first and last residue. Fields, in order: clone size, D gene, J gene, V gene, CDR3 protein, CDR3 DNA. A D gene is named only where the DNA matches it firmly. Clone size is shown for a subset of rows, as once, few, many or a class of expanded clone.

. TRBD1 TRBJ2-3 TRBV2 CASTYDRANTDTQYF TGTGCCAGCACCTACGACAGGGCTAACACAGATACGCAGTATTTT
. TRBD1 TRBJ1-5 TRBV19 CASSILGTGSQPQHF TGTGCCAGTAGTATACTCGGGACAGGGTCTCAGCCCCAGCATTTT
. . TRBJ2-3 TRBV20-1 CSARHEGGVAPQYF TGCAGTGCTCGACATGAGGGGGGAGTAGCTCCGCAGTATTTT
. TRBD1 TRBJ2-7 TRBV20-1 CSARGYRDRPSYEQYF TGCAGTGCTAGAGGATACCGGGACAGGCCTTCATACGAGCAGTACTTC
few . TRBJ1-2 TRBV6-1 CASSEAPGRGYGYTF TGTGCCAGCAGTGAAGCCCCGGGGCGAGGGTATGGCTACACCTTC
. . TRBJ2-3 TRBV7-2 CASSPDRVDPSTDTQYF TGTGCCAGCAGCCCAGACAGAGTCGACCCTAGCACAGATACGCAGTATTTT
few TRBD1 TRBJ1-2 TRBV7-2 CASSLAYSGTGFYGYTF TGTGCCAGCAGCTTAGCCTACTCCGGGACAGGATTCTATGGCTACACCTTC
. TRBD2 TRBJ2-3 TRBV20-1 CTILAGEGTDTQYF TGCACCATACTAGCGGGAGAGGGCACAGATACGCAGTATTTT
many . TRBJ2-1 TRBV6-5 CASSLQVSYNEQFF TGTGCCAGCAGTTTACAGGTCTCCTACAATGAGCAGTTCTTC
many . TRBJ1-1 TRBV29-1 CSVEGRRVTEAFF TGCAGCGTTGAAGGCAGGCGCGTAACTGAAGCTTTCTTT
. TRBD2 TRBJ2-7 TRBV5-8 CASSFAGVGYEQYF TGTGCCAGCAGCTTTGCGGGAGTTGGCTACGAGCAGTACTTC
few . TRBJ2-2 TRBV7-2 CATSLDEPGELFF TGTGCAACCTCCTTAGATGAGCCCGGGGAGCTGTTTTTT
many TRBD2 TRBJ2-3 TRBV7-2 CASSSRAGSDTQYF TGTGCCAGCAGCTCCAGAGCGGGATCGGATACGCAGTATTTT
few . TRBJ2-7 TRBV9 CASSTRMGAYEQYF TGTGCCAGCAGCACAAGAATGGGGGCCTACGAGCAGTACTTC
few TRBD1 TRBJ2-2 TRBV9 CASSVWDSGELFF TGTGCCAGCAGCGTCTGGGACAGCGGGGAGCTGTTTTTT
few TRBD1 TRBJ2-5 TRBV29-1 CSELDRNQETQYF TGCAGCGAACTGGACAGGAACCAAGAGACCCAGTACTTC
few . TRBJ2-7 TRBV4-3 CASSQDLGARYEQYF TGCGCCAGCAGCCAAGATTTGGGAGCAAGGTACGAGCAGTACTTC
. . TRBJ2-7 TRBV20-1 CSASSSRYEQYF TGCAGTGCTAGTAGCTCGAGGTACGAGCAGTACTTC
. . TRBJ1-4 TRBV7-8 CASSTRASTNEKLFF TGTGCCAGCAGCACCAGGGCTTCAACTAATGAAAAACTGTTTTTT
many TRBD2 TRBJ2-1 TRBV2 CASSGAGAYNEQFF TGTGCCAGCAGTGGTGCGGGAGCTTACAATGAGCAGTTCTTC
. . TRBJ2-1 TRBV11-2 CASSHHRERYNEQFF TGTGCCAGCAGTCATCACAGGGAGAGGTACAATGAGCAGTTCTTC
. . TRBJ1-1 TRBV28 CASSLRYTEAFF TGTGCCAGCAGTTTGAGGTACACTGAAGCTTTCTTT
few TRBD1 TRBJ2-5 TRBV10-3 CAIRNGWGQQETQYF TGTGCCATCAGGAACGGTTGGGGACAGCAAGAGACCCAGTACTTC
many . TRBJ2-1 TRBV20-1 CSSVKVNEQFF TGCAGTAGTGTCAAGGTCAATGAGCAGTTCTTC
. TRBD2 TRBJ2-7 TRBV7-2 CASSPALGLAEHYEQYF TGTGCCAGCAGCCCCGCACTGGGACTAGCGGAACACTACGAGCAGTACTTC
few . TRBJ2-1 TRBV9 CASSVGLGAGFDEQFF TGTGCCAGCAGCGTAGGTTTGGGGGCTGGGTTTGACGAGCAGTTCTTC
. . TRBJ2-7 TRBV7-2 CASSLAQVYYEQYF TGTGCCAGCAGCTTAGCCCAAGTATACTACGAGCAGTACTTC
few . TRBJ2-3 TRBV7-2 CASSLDPASNTQYF TGTGCCAGCAGCTTAGATCCAGCGTCGAATACGCAGTATTTT
few TRBD2 TRBJ2-7 TRBV10-2 CASSESTGGPDEQYF TGCGCCAGCAGTGAGTCGACGGGAGGGCCAGACGAGCAGTACTTC
. . TRBJ1-1 TRBV6-5 CASSYSRWAEAFF TGTGCCAGCAGTTACTCGAGATGGGCTGAAGCTTTCTTT
. . TRBJ1-5 TRBV7-9 CASSLLSGQPQHF TGTGCCAGCAGCCTCCTTAGTGGGCAGCCCCAGCATTTT
. . TRBJ2-7 TRBV5-6 CASSLKARESYEQYF TGTGCCAGCAGCTTGAAAGCCAGGGAGTCCTACGAGCAGTACTTC
few . TRBJ1-5 TRBV25-1 CASSPPGGHQPQHF TGTGCCAGCAGTCCCCCGGGGGGACATCAGCCCCAGCATTTT
few . TRBJ1-3 TRBV9 CASSPTVSSGNTIYF TGTGCCAGCAGCCCCACCGTCTCATCTGGAAACACCATATATTTT
. TRBD2 TRBJ2-7 TRBV20-1 CSARAKREAFYEQYF TGCAGTGCTAGAGCCAAGCGGGAGGCTTTCTACGAGCAGTACTTC
few TRBD1 TRBJ2-7 TRBV29-1 CSVGTGTHEQYF TGCAGCGTGGGGACAGGGACGCACGAGCAGTACTTC
many . TRBJ2-3 TRBV7-2 CASSFAPSTDTQYF TGTGCCAGCAGCTTCGCTCCTAGCACAGATACGCAGTATTTT
. . TRBJ1-2 TRBV20-1 CSARDWGLSGYTF TGCAGTGCTAGAGATTGGGGGTTATCGGGCTACACCTTC
. TRBD2 TRBJ2-7 TRBV15 CATSRPSGSQYEQYF TGTGCCACCAGCAGACCTAGCGGGAGTCAGTACGAGCAGTACTTC
. . TRBJ2-3 TRBV7-9 CASSSGVGTQYF TGTGCCAGCAGCTCGGGAGTTGGTACGCAGTATTTT
few TRBD2 TRBJ2-1 TRBV7-9 CASNFQSGRGEQFF TGTGCCAGCAACTTCCAAAGCGGGAGGGGTGAGCAGTTCTTC
many TRBD1 TRBJ2-3 TRBV7-9 CASRGQDTDTQYF TGTGCCAGCAGAGGACAGGATACAGATACGCAGTATTTT
. TRBD2 TRBJ2-5 TRBV6-2/TRBV6-3 CASGGGQETQYF TGTGCCAGCGGGGGGGGCCAAGAGACCCAGTACTTC
few TRBD1 TRBJ1-2 TRBV27 CASSLIGTGPGGYTF TGTGCCAGCAGTTTGATAGGGACAGGGCCGGGGGGCTACACCTTC
. TRBD2 TRBJ2-1 TRBV7-9 CASSLDLGLAGGNEQFF TGTGCCAGCAGCTTGGACCTGGGACTAGCGGGAGGGAATGAGCAGTTCTTC
few . TRBJ2-1 TRBV5-1 CAPRSTYNEQFF TGCGCCCCTCGGTCCACCTACAATGAGCAGTTCTTC
. TRBD2 TRBJ2-3 TRBV28 CASGGFSGNKDTQYF TGTGCCAGCGGTGGTTTCAGCGGGAATAAAGATACGCAGTATTTT
. . TRBJ1-1 TRBV7-9 CASSYAGVNTEAFF TGTGCCAGCAGCTACGCCGGGGTGAACACTGAAGCTTTCTTT